This T cell receptor beta chain was observed in a study of T cells after yellow fever vaccination. Overall study context: Preparation used SMART-Seq v4 Ultra Low Input for the low-cell-number fractions.

This clonotype was seen more than once but under ten times. Its antigen is not known. In germline, CDR1 is SGHTA, CDR2 FQGNSA. CDR3 length: 13 residues. V was pared by 6 bases and J by 2 bases, with 11 bases between. Study-wide results and caveats: Boosting was followed by the reappearance of most primary-vaccination clones (roughly 95% CD4, around 86% CD8).

MiXCR, applied by TCRdb to the 5' RACE reads, yields one record per CDR3 protein. Of some 340,000 distinct CDR3 sequences in the sample, roughly 4.3% were seen once. The sequence came from a man aged 18 to 29 who received the YFV17D yellow fever vaccine. Specimen: PBMCs, collected 5 days after the yellow fever booster vaccination. V gene TRBV7-2 combines with J gene TRBJ2-7, with D perhaps TRBD1 (5 bases). The CDR3 sequence: CASRYGHTYEQYF. The CDR3 DNA sequence: TGTGCCAGCAGATACGGACATACCTACGAGCAGTACTTC.